The present entry profiles one TCR beta chain with its context. The data were obtained in a study of blood T cell repertoires in COVID-19. Study-level information: Samples taken during acute and convalescent COVID-19 were collected in the United States, Italy and Spain. The analysed material was cDNA or gDNA that came from T cells, B-cell-depleted T cells, or PBMCs.

Authors' processing steps: The assay estimated nucleated cells by amplifying reference gene primers. Measured with immunoSEQ multiplex PCR; TCRdb has only the in-frame clones, and not every one. V, J and clone size were drawn from that table, and D and trimming were deduced from the DNA. The sample holds 190,000 or so clones; roughly 89% are singletons and the top ten take about 6.7%. Looked up from germline, CDR1 is MDHEN and CDR2 is SYDVKM. The CDR3 extends over 14 amino acids. Trimming shortened V by 3 bases and J by 5 bases, and 14 bases separated the two germline ends. Sequenced sample: peripheral blood. The sequence came from a man aged 40-49 years with acute or convalescent COVID-19. The V and J genes are TRBV28 and TRBJ2-7; possibly TRBD1 for D (6 bases). The CDR3 nucleotides are TGTGCCAGCAGTTTTTCTCACAGGGACCACGAGCAGTACTTC. Encoded protein: CASSFSHRDHEQYF.